The 24 T cell receptor beta chains below all came from one sample that was sequenced in a study of blood T cell repertoires in COVID-19. Sequenced by immunoSEQ multiplex PCR; TCRdb stores in-frame clones only, minus some. Of roughly 21,000 clones listed, 83% are singletons. Sequenced: peripheral blood. The source is a human donor in a cohort sampled during active COVID-19.

This sequence joins TRBV3-1 (or the pseudogene TRBV3-2) and TRBJ1-1; 7 bases line up with TRBD1. Germline lookup yields CDR1 LGHDT and CDR2 YNNKEL (reference sequence). The trim removed 4 bases at V and 6 bases at J, leaving 8 bases unmatched. The CDR3 has 14 amino acids. CDR3 loop: CASSPRQGVAEAFF. CDR3 sequence (DNA): TGTGCCAGCAGCCCCAGACAGGGTGTGGCTGAAGCTTTCTTT.

The V gene is TRBV25-1, the J gene TRBJ1-4; possibly TRBD1 for D (5 bases). The CDR3 spans 16 residues. Trimming took 2 bases from V and 8 from J, leaving 18 bases between them. Germline lookup yields CDR1 MGHDK and CDR2 SYGVNS. CDR3 DNA: TGTGCCAGCAGTGAACTTTCGTCAGGACGGGGGGAAAAACTGTTTTTT. Amino acid sequence: CASSELSSGRGEKLFF.

This rearrangement joins TRBV9 to TRBJ1-6, with a weak D call TRBD1 (5 bases). Germline-derived CDR1 and CDR2 are SGDLS and YYNGEE. The V end was cut by 0 bases, the J end by 0 bases, with 10 bases between. The CDR3 spans 17 residues. The CDR3 is CASSVDRTSSYNSPLHF. CDR3 DNA sequence: TGTGCCAGCAGCGTAGACAGGACCAGCTCCTATAATTCACCCCTCCACTTT.

V usage is TRBV5-1 and J usage is TRBJ2-3; D is possibly TRBD1 (6 bases). Germline CDR1 and CDR2: SGHRS and YFSETQ. The CDR3 has 16 residues. V gave up 3 bases and J gave up 4 bases, with 18 bases separating them. This CDR3 is CASSWTGTQPADTQYF. In DNA form, the CDR3 reads TGCGCCAGCAGCTGGACCGGGACACAACCCGCAGATACGCAGTATTTT.

The rearrangement uses TRBV5-1 and TRBJ1-6; D might be TRBD1 (6 bases). The germline gives CDR1 SGHRS, CDR2 YFSETQ. Trimming took 4 bases from V and 5 from J, leaving 22 bases between them. This CDR3 is built from 18 residues. CDR3 DNA sequence: TGCGCCAGCAGCCGAGGGAACGCGGGGGCGCTTAATAATTCACCCCTCCACTTT. Protein: CASSRGNAGALNNSPLHF.

Worth noting for this clone: A junction end diverges from the germline sequence, so it may reflect a read error. V is TRBV11-2 and J is TRBJ1-4; the D gene is possibly TRBD1 (6 bases). The CDR3 has 15 amino acids. CDR1 and CDR2 from the germline V gene are SGHAT and FQNNGV. CDR3 DNA sequence: TGTGCCAGCAGCTTAAGGTCACAGGGCCCCTGGAAAGGGGTTTTT. This sequence encodes CASSLRSQGPWKGVF. The complete variable domain, with remaining parts taken from reference TRBV11-2 and TRBJ1-4, reads EAGVAQSPRYKIIEKRQSVAFWCNPISGHATLYWYQQILGQGPKLLIQFQNNGVVDDSQLPKDRFSAERLKGVDSTLKIQPAKLEDSAVYLCASSLRSQGPWKGVFGSGTQLSVL.

This rearrangement joins TRBV24-1 to TRBJ1-5, with 7 bases fitting TRBD1. The CDR3 totals 14 residues. CDR1 is KGHDR and CDR2 is SFDVKD in the germline V gene. Trimming took 2 bases from V and 7 from J; bases not matched to a gene: 4. The DNA of the CDR3 is TGTGCCACCAGTGATTACAGGGGCGAACAGCCCCAGCATTTT. It encodes CATSDYRGEQPQHF.

This sequence joins TRBV7-2 and TRBJ1-2; TRBD1 agrees at 7 bases. The CDR3 has 17 amino acids. Per germline, CDR1 SGHTA and CDR2 FQGNSA. V was clipped by 5 bases and J by 4 bases; unmatched bases: 16. The CDR3 DNA follows: TGTGCCAGCAGCAACCGGGACAGTCGGGGCCCGCGCTATGGCTACACCTTC. Protein: CASSNRDSRGPRYGYTF.

This chain links TRBV25-1 with TRBJ2-7; D may be TRBD2 (5 bases). The CDR3 extends over 14 amino acids. Germline loops: CDR1 MGHDK, CDR2 SYGVNS. Trimming stripped 7 bases from V and 0 bases from J, with 13 bases between. CDR3 in DNA: TGTGCCAGCACTGGGTGGGAGAGCTCCTACGAGCAGTACTTC. It specifies CASTGWESSYEQYF.

The chain has TRBV6-6 and TRBJ2-7; 11 bases line up with TRBD2. The germline V gene has CDR1 MNHNY and CDR2 SVGAGI (reference sequence). J lost 4 bases, V lost 5 bases, and 7 bases had no gene match. CDR3 length: 15 amino acids. The CDR3 region has the DNA TGTGCCAGCAGTGGGTCCGGGACTAGCGGATACGAGCAGTACTTC. Protein sequence: CASSGSGTSGYEQYF.

In its sample, this clone was seen once. Additional DNA sequences in this sample encode the identical CDR3. The chain recombines TRBV9 with TRBJ2-5, with 9 bases identical to TRBD2. This CDR3 spans 15 amino acids. In germline, CDR1 is SGDLS, CDR2 YYNGEE. V dropped 1 base and J dropped 4; count of bases not matched to a gene: 5. The CDR3 loop is CASSVSSGGRETQYF. The DNA for the CDR3 is TGTGCCAGCAGCGTAAGTAGCGGGGGAAGAGAGACCCAGTACTTC.

This clone was seen a single time. This chain links TRBV19 with TRBJ2-1; 8 bases match TRBD1. With 6 bases clipped from V and 10 bases from J, the junction kept 17 bases outside the gene matches. CDR1 and CDR2 (germline): LNHDA, SQIVND (reference sequence). The CDR3 contains 16 residues. CDR3 amino acids: CASRTSRDRILGEQFF. Written as DNA, the CDR3 is TGTGCCAGTAGAACCTCCCGGGACAGGATTTTAGGAGAGCAGTTCTTC.

This chain uses TRBV24-1 with TRBJ1-5, with TRBD1 matching 7 bases. The CDR3 is made up of 16 amino acids. Germline values: CDR1 KGHDR, CDR2 SFDVKD. Trimming removed 3 bases from V and 4 bases from J; junction bases left unmatched: 8. CDR3 loop: CATSDQRDSFNQPQHF. CDR3 coding DNA: TGTGCCACCAGTGATCAACGGGACAGTTTTAATCAGCCCCAGCATTTT.

V gene TRBV11-2 combines with J gene TRBJ2-1, with 8 bases fitting TRBD2. This CDR3 has 15 amino acids. The ends lost 2 bases at V and 10 bases at J; junction bases unmatched: 10. CDR1 and CDR2 from the germline V gene are SGHAT and FQNNGV. CDR3 sequence: CASSLSAVSGGEQFF. In DNA, the CDR3 is TGTGCCAGCAGCTTATCCGCGGTGAGCGGGGGCGAGCAGTTCTTC. Variable domain in full (rest from reference TRBV11-2 and TRBJ2-1): EAGVAQSPRYKIIEKRQSVAFWCNPISGHATLYWYQQILGQGPKLLIQFQNNGVVDDSQLPKDRFSAERLKGVDSTLKIQPAKLEDSAVYLCASSLSAVSGGEQFFGPGTRLTVL.

This clone occurred once. Here the CDR3 reads CATQTDFNTEAFF. Here the CDR3 DNA reads TGTGCCACGCAGACAGACTTCAACACTGAAGCTTTCTTT. The V gene is TRBV19, the J gene TRBJ1-1, with D perhaps matching TRBD1 (5 bases). In germline, CDR1 is LNHDA, CDR2 SQIVND (reference sequence). The length of the CDR3 is 13 residues. V lost 10 bases to trimming and J lost 2 bases, with 14 bases between them.

V gene TRBV7-9 combines with J gene TRBJ1-2, with TRBD1 as a possible D gene (6 bases). Germline CDR1 is SEHNR and CDR2 is FQNEAQ (reference sequence). The length of the CDR3 is 14 residues. V lost 3 bases, J lost 8 bases, and 16 bases lay in between. The CDR3: CASSFSSGGGGYTF. CDR3 sequence (DNA): TGTGCCAGCAGCTTTTCGAGTGGGGGCGGCGGCTACACCTTC.

This sequence joins TRBV24-1 and TRBJ2-1; 8 bases line up with TRBD1. This CDR3 contains 15 residues. The germline V gene has CDR1 KGHDR and CDR2 SFDVKD. The V gene end was trimmed by 0 bases and the J gene end by 12 bases; junction bases not matched to a gene: 9. In nucleotides, the CDR3 is TGTGCCACCAGTGATTTGACAGGGGGACTTTTGGCGCAGTTCTTC. It specifies CATSDLTGGLLAQFF.

The gene calls are TRBV6-5 and TRBJ2-7, with a possible D match to TRBD1 (5 bases). V lost 5 bases and J lost 7, with 12 bases in between. The germline V gene has CDR1 MNHEY and CDR2 SVGAGI. This CDR3 has 12 amino acids. CDR3 in DNA: TGTGCCAGCAGTCTCAGGGTTCAGGAGCAGTACTTC. It specifies CASSLRVQEQYF.

V gene TRBV6-5 combines with J gene TRBJ2-7, with D perhaps matching TRBD2 (6 bases). The germline CDR1 and CDR2 sequences are MNHEY and SVGAGI. This CDR3 comprises 11 residues. Trimming removed 4 bases at V and 6 bases at J, with 7 bases between. This CDR3 reads CASSSGLEQYF. The CDR3 region has the DNA TGTGCCAGCAGTTCGGGACTCGAGCAGTACTTC.

This chain joins TRBV5-4 and TRBJ2-5; possibly TRBD1 for D (6 bases). The CDR3 has 15 amino acids. The V gene's germline CDR1 is SGHNT and CDR2 YYREEE (reference sequence). V was clipped by 4 bases and J by 5 bases, with 18 bases between them. The CDR3 DNA reads TGTGCCAGCAGCCCTGGCAGGGGAAGTATGGAGACCCAGTACTTC. Translating it yields CASSPGRGSMETQYF.

This clone was found a few times. This chain joins TRBV7-2 and TRBJ1-6, with 9 positions matching TRBD1. Germline CDR1 SGHTA, CDR2 FQGNSA. The CDR3 sequence is 17 residues long. V was pared by 5 bases and J by 14 bases, with 19 bases of the junction left unmatched. For the CDR3, the DNA is TGTGCCAGCAGCCCGGGACAGGGAAGTCAAGGTTGGGTCACCCTCCACTTT. Its protein is CASSPGQGSQGWVTLHF.

The chain joins TRBV2 to TRBJ2-3; D might be TRBD2 (7 bases). There are 14 residues in the CDR3. Trimming removed 4 bases at V and 2 bases at J, with 10 bases between. The V gene's germline CDR1 is SNHLY and CDR2 FYNNEI. CDR3 nucleotides: TGTGCCAGCAGTGTGGCGGGGGCCACAGATACGCAGTATTTT. Its translation is CASSVAGATDTQYF.

This clone has just a few counts. The J gene is TRBJ2-5, the V gene TRBV14; 10 bases match TRBD1. Germline V gene lookup returns CDR1 SGHDN and CDR2 FVKESK. Trimming removed 2 bases from V and 2 bases from J; junction bases left unmatched: 8. This CDR3 spans 17 amino acids. In nucleotides, the CDR3 is TGTGCCAGCAGCCAATATACCGGGACAGGGGCGCAAGAGACCCAGTACTTC. Its protein is CASSQYTGTGAQETQYF.

V gene TRBV6-5 combines with J gene TRBJ1-5; 10 bases line up with TRBD1. Trimming removed 6 bases from V and 14 bases from J; junction bases left unmatched: 10. This CDR3 is built from 13 residues. In germline, CDR1 is MNHEY, CDR2 SVGAGI. The CDR3 protein is CASRPKGQGKEHF. As DNA, the CDR3 is TGTGCCAGCAGACCTAAGGGACAGGGGAAAGAGCATTTT.